This T cell receptor beta chain was captured by sequencing in a study of response to subunit inactivated influenza vaccine. TCRdb called the RT-PCR reads again in MiXCR, with one record for every CDR3 protein. The repertoire consists of 430,000 or so distinct CDR3 sequences, with approximately 10% occurring once and the leading ten covering about an eighth. From germline, CDR1 is SGHAT and CDR2 FQNNGV. The CDR3 contains 18 residues. V was clipped by 0 bases and J by 6 bases; unmatched bases: 8. This clonotype has just a few counts. The chain combines TRBV11-2 with TRBJ2-1; 13 bases are shared with TRBD2. This receptor was identified in a man aged 45-65 years who received an inactivated influenza vaccine. This specimen consisted of PBMCs from blood, obtained about 40 days after vaccination. The CDR3 loop reads CASSLELAGGHLINEQFF. Here the CDR3 DNA reads TGTGCCAGCAGCTTAGAACTAGCGGGGGGGCATCTCATCAATGAGCAGTTCTTC.